A selection of T cell receptor beta chains follows, all from one sample in a study of vaccination and CD4 T cells after COVID-19. TCRdb independently ran MiXCR on the PCR reads; one entry per CDR3 protein. Seen here are around 10,000 distinct CDR3 sequences, about three quarters observed once, and the top ten hold 10%. Their antigen targets remain unknown. Sequencing was done on a sample of CD4+ T cells from blood, cultured in vitro. These receptors were taken from a human donor who had recovered from COVID-19. Both conserved end residues are part of each CDR3. The order of the fields is clone size, V gene, J gene, D gene, CDR3 DNA, CDR3 protein. The D gene is left open where the match is weak. Size tells how often a clone was seen (once, few, many) or the class of an expanded clone, and some rows leave it out.

abundance: .; v_gene: TRBV28; j_gene: TRBJ2-1; d_gene: TRBD1; CDR3nt: TGTGCCAGCACTAAGACAGGGAAGCAGTTCTTC; CDR3aa: CASTKTGKQFF
abundance: .; v_gene: TRBV14; j_gene: TRBJ1-4; d_gene: .; CDR3nt: TGTGCCAGCAGCCCCCGGTTGGGAACTAATGAAAAACTGTTTTTT; CDR3aa: CASSPRLGTNEKLFF
abundance: .; v_gene: TRBV6-5; j_gene: TRBJ1-4; d_gene: .; CDR3nt: TGTGCCAGCAGTTACTCGAACAGAGCGGGCAATGAAAAACTGTTTTTT; CDR3aa: CASSYSNRAGNEKLFF
abundance: .; v_gene: TRBV28; j_gene: TRBJ1-5; d_gene: TRBD1; CDR3nt: TGTGCCAGCAGTCCGACAGGGATCCGCAATCAGCCCCAGCATTTT; CDR3aa: CASSPTGIRNQPQHF
abundance: .; v_gene: TRBV7-2; j_gene: TRBJ2-3; d_gene: TRBD2; CDR3nt: TGTGCCAGCAGCCCCCGACTAGCGGGCCCCCCGGGGGGGCAGTATTTT; CDR3aa: CASSPRLAGPPGGQYF
abundance: .; v_gene: TRBV20-1; j_gene: TRBJ2-7; d_gene: TRBD2; CDR3nt: TGCAGTGCTAATTCCGGGGGGGAATACGAGCAGTACTTC; CDR3aa: CSANSGGEYEQYF
abundance: once; v_gene: TRBV20-1; j_gene: TRBJ1-5; d_gene: TRBD1; CDR3nt: TGCAGTGCTGGCAGGGACAGACCTTATAGCAATCAGCCCCAGCATTTT; CDR3aa: CSAGRDRPYSNQPQHF
abundance: .; v_gene: TRBV6-2/TRBV6-3; j_gene: TRBJ2-1; d_gene: .; CDR3nt: TGTGCCAGCAGTTGGCGAGAAAATGAGCAGTTCTTC; CDR3aa: CASSWRENEQFF
abundance: medium-sized; v_gene: TRBV20-1; j_gene: TRBJ1-1; d_gene: .; CDR3nt: TGCAGTGCTAGAGCCACCTACACAGGGCTGGGAAGCACTGAAGCTTTCTTT; CDR3aa: CSARATYTGLGSTEAFF
abundance: once; v_gene: TRBV20-1; j_gene: TRBJ2-3; d_gene: .; CDR3nt: TGCAGTGCTAGAGGAGGAGGGAGCCCAGATACGCAGTATTTT; CDR3aa: CSARGGGSPDTQYF
abundance: few; v_gene: TRBV11-2; j_gene: TRBJ1-6; d_gene: .; CDR3nt: TGTGCCAGCAGCGTACAGGGATGGTATAATTCACCCCTCCACTTT; CDR3aa: CASSVQGWYNSPLHF
abundance: .; v_gene: TRBV2; j_gene: TRBJ2-2; d_gene: .; CDR3nt: TGTGCCAGCAGTGAACACGGGGGAGTTGACACCGGGGAGCTGTTTTTT; CDR3aa: CASSEHGGVDTGELFF
abundance: .; v_gene: TRBV6-2/TRBV6-3; j_gene: TRBJ2-3; d_gene: .; CDR3nt: TGTGCCAGCAGTTACAGGGATGTGAATACGCAGTATTTT; CDR3aa: CASSYRDVNTQYF
abundance: once; v_gene: TRBV5-4; j_gene: TRBJ2-7; d_gene: .; CDR3nt: TGTGCCAGCAGCTTGAGTCGGGATCTCGAGCAGTACTTC; CDR3aa: CASSLSRDLEQYF
abundance: .; v_gene: TRBV6-5; j_gene: TRBJ1-5; d_gene: .; CDR3nt: TGTGCCAGCAGTTACCCCGGAAACAGGGCAAGCAATCAGCCCCAGCATTTT; CDR3aa: CASSYPGNRASNQPQHF
abundance: .; v_gene: TRBV9; j_gene: TRBJ2-2; d_gene: .; CDR3nt: TGTGCCAGCAGCTATGGACGTAACACCGGGGAGCTGTTTTTT; CDR3aa: CASSYGRNTGELFF
abundance: .; v_gene: TRBV2; j_gene: TRBJ2-5; d_gene: .; CDR3nt: TGTGCGAGTCTAGAGAGGGGATCCAAGGGGGAGACCCAGTACTTC; CDR3aa: CASLERGSKGETQYF
abundance: .; v_gene: TRBV12-3/TRBV12-4; j_gene: TRBJ1-6; d_gene: TRBD1; CDR3nt: TGTGCCAGCAGCCCCGGGTGGGACAGCTCACCCCTCCACTTT; CDR3aa: CASSPGWDSSPLHF
abundance: .; v_gene: TRBV18; j_gene: TRBJ2-7; d_gene: .; CDR3nt: TGTGCCAGCTCACCAATCTCATCCAGTACCGAGCAGTACTTC; CDR3aa: CASSPISSSTEQYF
abundance: .; v_gene: TRBV20-1; j_gene: TRBJ1-2; d_gene: .; CDR3nt: TGCAGTGCTAGAGATGGGGGAAAGTCAGCCGACTATGGCTACACCTTC; CDR3aa: CSARDGGKSADYGYTF
abundance: once; v_gene: TRBV7-8; j_gene: TRBJ1-1; d_gene: .; CDR3nt: TGTGCCAGCAGCTCCGGACGGCAGAACACTGAAGCTTTCTTT; CDR3aa: CASSSGRQNTEAFF
abundance: few; v_gene: TRBV2; j_gene: TRBJ1-2; d_gene: .; CDR3nt: TGTGCCTCGGAGCAAGGAGGTTTCGGCTACACCTTC; CDR3aa: CASEQGGFGYTF
abundance: .; v_gene: TRBV11-3; j_gene: TRBJ1-4; d_gene: .; CDR3nt: TGTGCCAGCAGCATTAGCTTTGGGACTGACGAAAAACTGTTTTTT; CDR3aa: CASSISFGTDEKLFF
abundance: .; v_gene: TRBV6-1; j_gene: TRBJ1-2; d_gene: .; CDR3nt: TGTGCCAGCAGTCCCGGGGGGGGCCCAACTAACTATGGCTACACCTTC; CDR3aa: CASSPGGGPTNYGYTF
abundance: .; v_gene: TRBV7-8; j_gene: TRBJ2-3; d_gene: .; CDR3nt: TGTGCCAGCAGCTGGAGAACATCCACAGATACGCAGTATTTT; CDR3aa: CASSWRTSTDTQYF
abundance: .; v_gene: TRBV11-2; j_gene: TRBJ2-1; d_gene: TRBD2; CDR3nt: TGTGCCAGCAGCTTAAGGTCCGGGACTAGCTGGAATGAGCAGTTCTTC; CDR3aa: CASSLRSGTSWNEQFF
abundance: .; v_gene: TRBV19; j_gene: TRBJ2-6; d_gene: .; CDR3nt: TGTGCCAGTAGTCAAAAGACAGGCCCAAGCTCTGGGGCCAACGTCCTGACTTTC; CDR3aa: CASSQKTGPSSGANVLTF
abundance: .; v_gene: TRBV7-2; j_gene: TRBJ2-5; d_gene: .; CDR3nt: TGTGCCAGCAGCTTAGCGGGCGACCAAGAGACCCAGTACTTC; CDR3aa: CASSLAGDQETQYF
abundance: few; v_gene: TRBV5-1; j_gene: TRBJ2-1; d_gene: .; CDR3nt: TGCGCCAGCAGCTTGGTTCAGAATGAGCAGTTCTTC; CDR3aa: CASSLVQNEQFF
abundance: once; v_gene: TRBV4-2; j_gene: TRBJ2-1; d_gene: TRBD2; CDR3nt: TGTGCCAGCAGCCAAGGGAGCGGGGATAATTTCAATGAGCAGTTCTTC; CDR3aa: CASSQGSGDNFNEQFF
abundance: .; v_gene: TRBV24-1; j_gene: TRBJ1-3; d_gene: .; CDR3nt: TGTGCCACCAGTGATTCGGCGGCTGGAAACACCATATATTTT; CDR3aa: CATSDSAAGNTIYF
abundance: .; v_gene: TRBV6-1; j_gene: TRBJ1-4; d_gene: TRBD1; CDR3nt: TGTGCCAGCAGCCTAAAGGGACAGGGGTTTGGGTATGAAAAACTGTTTTTT; CDR3aa: CASSLKGQGFGYEKLFF
abundance: .; v_gene: TRBV24-1; j_gene: TRBJ2-5; d_gene: TRBD2; CDR3nt: TGTGCCACCAGTGATTTGAAGACCCCCGGGACTAGTCGACAAGAGACCCAGTACTTC; CDR3aa: CATSDLKTPGTSRQETQYF
abundance: .; v_gene: TRBV20-1; j_gene: TRBJ1-2; d_gene: TRBD1; CDR3nt: TGCAGTGCTACCTCGACAGGGGCCGGCTACACCTTC; CDR3aa: CSATSTGAGYTF
abundance: few; v_gene: TRBV7-2; j_gene: TRBJ1-4; d_gene: .; CDR3nt: TGTGCCAGCAGCTTAATGGGGGCCAAAGGTGAAAAACTGTTTTTT; CDR3aa: CASSLMGAKGEKLFF
abundance: .; v_gene: TRBV30; j_gene: TRBJ2-1; d_gene: .; CDR3nt: TGTGCCTGGAGTGGCGGGGTACTCCAGTTCTTC; CDR3aa: CAWSGGVLQFF
abundance: .; v_gene: TRBV4-1; j_gene: TRBJ1-5; d_gene: TRBD1; CDR3nt: TGCGCCAGCAGCGATTGGACAGGGATCGGTCAGCCCCAGCATTTT; CDR3aa: CASSDWTGIGQPQHF
abundance: .; v_gene: TRBV5-8; j_gene: TRBJ1-5; d_gene: .; CDR3nt: TGCGCCAGCAGCCAAGATTTTGAGGGGCGAAGGAGCAATCAGCCCCAGCATTTT; CDR3aa: CASSQDFEGRRSNQPQHF
abundance: once; v_gene: TRBV6-5; j_gene: TRBJ2-4; d_gene: TRBD2; CDR3nt: TGTGCCAGCAGTTACGGGGGACTAGCGGGGGCGGGGGACATTCAGTACTTC; CDR3aa: CASSYGGLAGAGDIQYF
abundance: few; v_gene: TRBV6-1; j_gene: TRBJ2-3; d_gene: .; CDR3nt: TGTGCCAGCATGACGACCACAGATACGCAGTATTTT; CDR3aa: CASMTTTDTQYF